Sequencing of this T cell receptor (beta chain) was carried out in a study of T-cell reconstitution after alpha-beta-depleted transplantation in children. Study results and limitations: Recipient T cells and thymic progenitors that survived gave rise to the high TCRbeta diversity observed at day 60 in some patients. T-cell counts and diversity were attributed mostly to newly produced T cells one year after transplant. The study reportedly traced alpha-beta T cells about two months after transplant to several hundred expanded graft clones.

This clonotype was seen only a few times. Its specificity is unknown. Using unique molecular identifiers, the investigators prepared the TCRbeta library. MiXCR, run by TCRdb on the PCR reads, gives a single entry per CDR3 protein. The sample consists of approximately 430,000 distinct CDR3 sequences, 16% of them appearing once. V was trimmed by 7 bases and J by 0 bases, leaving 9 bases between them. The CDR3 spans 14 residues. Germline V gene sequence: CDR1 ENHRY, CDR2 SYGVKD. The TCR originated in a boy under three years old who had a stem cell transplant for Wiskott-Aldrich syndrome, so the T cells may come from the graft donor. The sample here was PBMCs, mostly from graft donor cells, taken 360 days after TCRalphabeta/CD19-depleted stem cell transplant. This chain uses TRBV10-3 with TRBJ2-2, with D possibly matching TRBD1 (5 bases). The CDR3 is CAITRAPNTGELFF. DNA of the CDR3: TGTGCCATCACCAGGGCGCCGAACACCGGGGAGCTGTTTTTT.